This T cell receptor (beta chain) was profiled in a study of T cell clusters in autoimmune cytopenias. About the study: The median distinct TRB clonotype count was about 2,000 per sample, from a median 51,575 reads.

Multiplex touch-down PCR amplified TRB using TRB-A and TRB-B pools in one tube. Using the multiplex PCR reads, TCRdb records one entry per CDR3 protein without DNA. This sample's table has roughly 5,200 distinct CDR3 sequences. The CDR3 length is 15 residues. Germline V gene lookup returns CDR1 MNHEY and CDR2 SVGAGI. Each sample's input was 250 ng genomic DNA, some 38,000 genome equivalents. These data were likewise used in another study, on T cell repertoires in aging, cancer and after chemotherapy.

This TCR was recovered from a human donor in good health. The sequenced material came from peripheral blood. This rearrangement joins TRBV6-5 to TRBJ1-4; the D gene TCRdb calls, TRBD1, cannot be checked with no DNA. CDR3 sequence: CASSYSDRVNEKLFF.